This T cell receptor (beta chain) came from a study of T cell repertoires in cytomegalovirus infection (dated by TCRdb to about 2019). Turning to the overall study: Recently identified HLA-C-restricted CMV epitopes, whose presentation resists viral immunomodulation, were targeted by peptide stimulations together with well-studied HLA-B-restricted epitopes. Donor HLA type was relevant to the analysis, because carriage of CMV infection together with the matching HLA type was indicated by public TCR beta signatures.

The instrument was an Illumina HiSeq 1500. The public reads were reanalyzed by TCRdb: fastp trimming at Q25, MiXCR alignment, in-frame beta chains only. Each CDR3 protein gets just one entry, which takes the most common genes and DNA from the rows behind it. The sample has approximately 1,000,000 distinct CDR3 sequences on record, roughly 30% of them singletons. The top ten clonotypes cover 13% of the sample. The trim is 1 base for V and 2 bases for J, with a gap of 15 bases between the germline ends. CDR3 length: 16 amino acids, cysteine to phenylalanine. Just CDR3 DNA is preserved here, 48 bases in frame from base 1. Taken from the germline V gene, the CDR1 and CDR2 loops are SGHTA and FQGNSA. Overall results and qualifications from the work: In the ex vivo response, HLA-C-restricted CMV-specific TCR beta clonotypes were dominant, and in two of eight donors the single most frequent clonotype came from this HLA-C-restricted group. Carriers of CMV infection plus the relevant HLA type were discriminated by the cumulative frequency of public TCR beta family members in the study cohort and in an independent approximately 350-donor cohort.

Worth noting for this clonotype: The specificity of this receptor is unknown. Base qualities were left out, and no much larger clone turns up one base away.

The treatment or condition label, as the study defines it: in vitro stimulation with specific CMV peptide epitopes to enrich CMV-specific T cells. The material sequenced was cultured CD8+ T cells from PBMCs, taken from culture after CMV antigen stimulation. The chain is encoded by TRBV7-2 joined to TRBJ2-7; TRBD2 is a possible D gene, resting on 6 matching bases. The TCR was taken from a human donor in good health (CMV status not recorded). Some clones in this sample may be carry-over from other donors' samples. The CDR3 protein is CASSLGGGVLTYEQYF. The nucleotide sequence is TGTGCCAGCAGCTTAGGGGGCGGGGTCCTAACCTACGAGCAGTACTTC.